Below are 5 T cell receptor beta chains sequenced from a single sample in a study of T cell responses to AZD1222 COVID-19 vaccine. Repertoires were generated with immunoSEQ multiplex PCR, while TCRdb's copy carries only in-frame clones and drops some. The sample has 150,000 or so clones; 80% to 90% are singletons. The sample was peripheral blood, taken on day 0 of AZD1222 vaccination. The source of these receptors is an adult in good health.

The chain employs TRBV5-6 and TRBJ2-7; 8 nucleotides align to TRBD1. Germline V gene lookup returns CDR1 SGHDT and CDR2 YYEEEE. This CDR3 contains 15 residues. V gave up 3 bases and J gave up 3 bases; unmatched junction bases: 8. The CDR3 region has the DNA TGTGCCAGCAGCTGGTTCGACAGGGGAAACTACGAGCAGTACTTC. Amino acids: CASSWFDRGNYEQYF.

The J gene is TRBJ2-6, the V gene TRBV13; D unresolved. This CDR3 has 18 residues. Germline lookup yields CDR1 PRHDT and CDR2 FYEKMQ (reference sequence). V gave up 1 base and J gave up 0 bases, with 13 bases separating them. CDR3 nucleotide sequence: TGTGCCAGCAGCTTAGTCTCCGGGTCGCCCTCTGGGGCCAACGTCCTGACTTTC. Translated: CASSLVSGSPSGANVLTF.

The rearrangement uses TRBV5-6 and TRBJ2-7, with 9 nucleotides matching TRBD2. With 0 bases clipped from V and 6 bases from J, the junction kept 7 bases outside the gene matches. The CDR3 totals 15 residues. The V gene's germline CDR1 is SGHDT and CDR2 YYEEEE. CDR3 coding DNA: TGTGCCAGCAGCTTGGGGGCGGGAGGGATTCTCGAGCAGTACTTC. Its translation is CASSLGAGGILEQYF.

This sequence joins TRBV27 and TRBJ2-1, with a possible D match to TRBD2 (6 bases). The CDR3 is made up of 15 amino acids. V was trimmed by 4 bases and J by 7 bases, leaving 17 bases between them. CDR1 and CDR2 (germline): MNHEY, SMNVEV (reference sequence). CDR3 DNA: TGTGCCAGCAGTTACTCCAGGGAGGAAATGAATGAGCAGTTCTTC. Translation: CASSYSREEMNEQFF.

The chain combines TRBV6-6 with TRBJ1-2; no reliable D call. Germline V CDR1 and CDR2: MNHNY, SVGAGI (reference sequence). There are 12 residues in the CDR3. V lost 2 bases and J 4 bases, leaving 5 bases between the germline ends. The CDR3 sequence: CASSYDAYGYTF. DNA of the CDR3: TGTGCCAGCAGTTACGACGCCTATGGCTACACCTTC.